This T cell receptor beta chain was observed in a study of graft-versus-host responses after intestinal transplantation. Study summary: Recipients underwent multivisceral, liver-intestinal, or isolated intestinal transplants.

Clones were sequenced by immunoSEQ multiplex PCR, and TCRdb holds only the in-frame ones, with some missing. The repertoire holds approximately 90,000 clones, approximately 78% seen once, with 0.65% to 0.85% in the top ten. This clone was seen a few times. Its antigen is not identified. Germline V gene sequence: CDR1 SGHRS, CDR2 YFSETQ. Trimming removed 0 bases at V and 5 bases at J, with 8 bases between. CDR3 length: 13 amino acids. This TCR derives from a human donor who received an intestinal transplant. This sequence joins TRBV5-1 and TRBJ1-1; D may be TRBD1 (5 bases). The material was unstimulated CD4+ T cells sorted from spleen or lymph node cells, obtained before intestinal transplant. The CDR3, as DNA: TGCGCCAGCAGCTTGGCGAAGGGGACTGAAGCTTTCTTT. As protein: CASSLAKGTEAFF.